Shown below are 11 T cell receptor beta chains from a single sample sequenced in a study of shared clonotypes between healthy human individuals. Produced via immunoSEQ multiplex PCR; TCRdb's table is partial and in-frame only. The profile shows 550,000 to 800,000 clones, about 92% of them singletons. Input material: memory CD8+ T cells from PBMCs. Subset: CD45RO+ cells pooled with CCR7-negative TemRA cells. These receptors all come from a man between 18 and 35 years old in good health. Some clones in this sample may be carry-over from other donors' samples.

J is TRBJ2-7 and V is TRBV5-6; a possible D gene is TRBD2 (5 bases). The CDR3 loop spans 14 amino acids. The V end lost 2 bases, the J end lost 0 bases, and 9 bases lay between the germline ends. The germline CDR1 and CDR2 sequences are SGHDT and YYEEEE. The CDR3 nucleotides read TGTGCCAGCAGCTTAAGGGAGAGCTCCTACGAGCAGTACTTC. Its protein is CASSLRESSYEQYF.

CDR3 residues: CASSYSEGESGYTF. Written as DNA, the CDR3 is TGTGCCAGCAGTTACTCAGAGGGGGAGAGTGGCTACACCTTC. The chain uses TRBV6-5 and TRBJ1-2, with D perhaps TRBD1 (6 bases). Germline-derived CDR1 and CDR2 are MNHEY and SVGAGI. This CDR3 is 14 amino acids long. Trimming stripped 0 bases from V and 7 bases from J, with 12 bases between.

In regard to this clone: The same CDR3 arises from other DNA sequences in this sample as well. The chain carries TRBV7-9 and TRBJ2-1; D uncertain. The CDR3 sequence is 16 residues long. Germline CDR1 SEHNR, CDR2 FQNEAQ (reference sequence). Trimming pared 5 bases from V and 0 bases from J, leaving 14 bases between. The CDR3: CASSPSGGSSYNEQFF. Here the CDR3 DNA reads TGTGCCAGCAGCCCGTCTGGCGGTAGCTCCTACAATGAGCAGTTCTTC.

The chain is built from TRBV4-3 and TRBJ2-7, with a tentative D call TRBD2 (5 bases). The ends were cut back, 3 bases at V and 2 bases at J, with 14 bases in the middle. Germline loops: CDR1 LGHNA, CDR2 YSLEER. The length of the CDR3 is 15 residues. CDR3 nucleotides: TGCGCCAGCAGCCAGGAAACGGGAAGCCCCTACGAGCAGTACTTC. This translates into CASSQETGSPYEQYF.

This clone was recorded once. This sequence joins TRBV11-2 and TRBJ2-4, with D perhaps matching TRBD1 or TRBD2 (5 bases each). Per germline, CDR1 SGHAT and CDR2 FQNNGV. V was trimmed by 8 bases and J by 0 bases, leaving 20 bases between them. There are 17 residues in the CDR3. This chain's CDR3 is CASRSVNEGLAKNIQYF. The DNA of the CDR3 is TGTGCCAGCCGCTCCGTTAATGAGGGGTTAGCCAAAAACATTCAGTACTTC.

V is TRBV7-6 and J is TRBJ2-7; D is perhaps TRBD1 or TRBD2 (5 bases each). The germline V gene encodes CDR1 SGHVS and CDR2 FNYEAQ. The CDR3 covers 14 residues. V dropped 1 base and J dropped 5 bases, with 12 bases sitting between them. CDR3 in amino acids: CASSLGWGMDEQYF. The CDR3 DNA reads TGTGCCAGCAGCTTAGGATGGGGGATGGACGAGCAGTACTTC.

The chain joins TRBV5-8 to TRBJ1-4, with D uncertain. The CDR3 loop spans 16 amino acids. V was pared by 4 bases and J by 0 bases, with 13 bases between. Per germline, CDR1 SGHTS and CDR2 YDEGEE. As DNA, the CDR3 is TGTGCCAGCAGCGAAAGTGGGTACCCAACTAATGAAAAACTGTTTTTT. Translating it yields CASSESGYPTNEKLFF.

This chain connects TRBV7-9 to TRBJ2-1; 7 positions agree with TRBD2. This CDR3 is built from 13 residues. Germline CDR1 SEHNR, CDR2 FQNEAQ (reference sequence). The J segment lost 9 bases and the V segment lost 4 bases, leaving 6 bases of the junction unmatched. The CDR3 DNA follows: TGTGCCAGCAGCTCCCCGGGACTAAGTGAGCAGTTCTTC. Its protein is CASSSPGLSEQFF.

The chain links TRBV7-2 to TRBJ2-3, with D perhaps matching TRBD2 (5 bases). CDR3 length equals 17 residues. CDR1 is SGHTA, CDR2 FQGNSA, per germline. The V and J ends lost 1 base and 7 bases respectively, with 21 bases between them. The CDR3 is CASSLGRMSVLANTQYF. The CDR3 nucleotides are TGTGCCAGCAGCTTAGGGAGGATGAGCGTTCTGGCGAATACGCAGTATTTT.

The chain couples TRBV27 to TRBJ1-3; D gene uncertain. Trimming cost V 8 bases and J 2 bases, with 13 bases left between them. The CDR3 runs to 14 residues. CDR1 MNHEY and CDR2 SMNVEV come from the germline V gene (reference sequence). CDR3 sequence: CASSPGRTGNTIYF. CDR3 DNA sequence: TGTGCCAGCTCACCCGGGAGGACTGGAAACACCATATATTTT.

This clone was picked up one time. This sequence joins TRBV28 and TRBJ2-1; 7 bases are a match to TRBD2. The CDR3 contains 15 residues. Germline V CDR1 and CDR2: MDHEN, SYDVKM. The V and J ends lost 6 bases and 7 bases, in that order; junction bases with no gene match: 12. CDR3 DNA sequence: TGTGCCAGCAGCGAAAATCCGGGACTAATAAATGAGCAGTTCTTC. This codes for CASSENPGLINEQFF. The whole variable domain, remainder taken from reference TRBV28 and TRBJ2-1, is DVKVTQSSRYLVKRTGEKVFLECVQDMDHENMFWYRQDPGLGLRLIYFSYDVKMKEKGDIPEGYSVSREKKERFSLILESASTNQTSMYLCASSENPGLINEQFFGPGTRLTVL.